This T cell receptor beta chain was observed in a study of blood T cell repertoires in COVID-19. The CDR3 covers 15 residues. V lost 3 bases and J lost 4; bases outside the gene matches: 6. CDR1 MNHEY and CDR2 SMNVEV come from the germline V gene (reference sequence). Clones were read by immunoSEQ multiplex PCR, and TCRdb kept only the in-frame ones, dropping some. The sample holds approximately 240,000 clones, over 75% seen once. The J gene is TRBJ2-1, the V gene TRBV27; 7 nucleotides align to TRBD1. Sequencing input: peripheral blood. The sequence was collected from a woman in her thirties or forties who had recovered from COVID-19. CDR3 DNA sequence: TGTGCCAGCAGTTTCCGACAGGGACGATACAATGAGCAGTTCTTC. Residues: CASSFRQGRYNEQFF.